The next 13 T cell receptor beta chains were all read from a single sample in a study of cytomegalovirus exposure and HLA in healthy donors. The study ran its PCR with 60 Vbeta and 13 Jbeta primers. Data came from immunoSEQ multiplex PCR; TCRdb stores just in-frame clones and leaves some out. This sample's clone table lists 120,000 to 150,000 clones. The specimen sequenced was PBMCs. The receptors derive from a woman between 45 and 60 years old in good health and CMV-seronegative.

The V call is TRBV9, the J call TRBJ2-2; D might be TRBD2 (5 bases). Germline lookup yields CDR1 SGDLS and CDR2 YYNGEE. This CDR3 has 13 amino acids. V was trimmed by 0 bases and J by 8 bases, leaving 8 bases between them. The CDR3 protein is CASSVGTWGELFF. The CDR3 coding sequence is TGTGCCAGCAGCGTAGGGACTTGGGGGGAGCTGTTTTTT.

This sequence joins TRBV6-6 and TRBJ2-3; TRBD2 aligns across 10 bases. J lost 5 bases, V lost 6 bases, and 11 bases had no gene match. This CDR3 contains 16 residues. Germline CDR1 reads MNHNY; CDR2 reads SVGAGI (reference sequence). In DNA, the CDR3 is TGTGCCAGCAGCAACCCTAAGCGGGGGGGCAAAGATACGCAGTATTTT. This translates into CASSNPKRGGKDTQYF.

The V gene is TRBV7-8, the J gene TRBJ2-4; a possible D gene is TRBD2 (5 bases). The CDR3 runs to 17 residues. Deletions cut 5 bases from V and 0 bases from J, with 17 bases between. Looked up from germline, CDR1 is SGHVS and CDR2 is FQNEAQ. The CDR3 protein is CASSHGRAELAKNIQYF. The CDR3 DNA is TGTGCCAGCAGCCACGGGCGGGCAGAGCTAGCCAAAAACATTCAGTACTTC.

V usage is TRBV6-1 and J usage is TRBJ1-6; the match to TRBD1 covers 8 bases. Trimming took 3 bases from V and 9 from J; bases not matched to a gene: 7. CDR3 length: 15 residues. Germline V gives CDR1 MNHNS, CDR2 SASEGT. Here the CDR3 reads CASSDWTGFISPLHF. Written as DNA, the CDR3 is TGTGCCAGCAGTGATTGGACAGGGTTTATTTCACCCCTCCACTTT.

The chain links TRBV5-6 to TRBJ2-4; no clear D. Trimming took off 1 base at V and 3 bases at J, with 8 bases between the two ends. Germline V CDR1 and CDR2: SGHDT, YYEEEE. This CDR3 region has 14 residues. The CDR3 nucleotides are TGTGCCAGCAGCTTGTTATCTTACAAAAACATTCAGTACTTC. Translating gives CASSLLSYKNIQYF.

The CDR3, as DNA: TGTGCCAGTAGTATCCCCTTTGGTAGCGGGAACACCGGGGAGCTGTTTTTT. It specifies CASSIPFGSGNTGELFF. The chain recombines TRBV19 with TRBJ2-2; D may be TRBD2 (6 bases). This CDR3 is built from 17 residues. Trimming removed 3 bases at V and 1 base at J, with 15 bases between. CDR1 is LNHDA and CDR2 is SQIVND in the germline V gene (reference sequence).

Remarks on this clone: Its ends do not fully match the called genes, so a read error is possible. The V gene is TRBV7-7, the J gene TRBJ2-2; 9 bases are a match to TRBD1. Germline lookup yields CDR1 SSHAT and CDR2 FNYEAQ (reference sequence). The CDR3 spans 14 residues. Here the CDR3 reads CASSPDRGTGELFF. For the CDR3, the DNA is TGTGCTAGCAGCCCCGACAGGGGGACCGGGGAGCTGTTTTTT.

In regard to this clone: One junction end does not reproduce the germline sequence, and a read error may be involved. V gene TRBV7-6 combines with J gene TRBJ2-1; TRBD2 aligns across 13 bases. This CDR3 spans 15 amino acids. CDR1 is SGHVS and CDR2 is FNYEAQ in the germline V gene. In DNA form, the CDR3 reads TGTGCCAGCACCTTACTAGCGGGGGGGCCGAATGAGCAGTTCTTC. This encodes CASTLLAGGPNEQFF.

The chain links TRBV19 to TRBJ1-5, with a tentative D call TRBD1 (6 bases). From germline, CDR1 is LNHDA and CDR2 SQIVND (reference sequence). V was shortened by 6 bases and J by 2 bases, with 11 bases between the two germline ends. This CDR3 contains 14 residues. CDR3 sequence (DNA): TGTGCCAGTAGGGACAGTGTTGGCAATCAGCCCCAGCATTTT. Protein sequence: CASRDSVGNQPQHF.

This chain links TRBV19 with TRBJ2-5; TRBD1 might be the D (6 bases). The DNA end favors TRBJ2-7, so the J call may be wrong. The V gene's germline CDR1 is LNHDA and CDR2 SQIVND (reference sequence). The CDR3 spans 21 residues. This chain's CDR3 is CASSPFVSGDIRYSWTYEQYF. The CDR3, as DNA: TGTGCCAGTAGTCCGTTTGTTTCCGGGGACATCCGATATTCTTGGACCTACGAGCAGTACTTC.

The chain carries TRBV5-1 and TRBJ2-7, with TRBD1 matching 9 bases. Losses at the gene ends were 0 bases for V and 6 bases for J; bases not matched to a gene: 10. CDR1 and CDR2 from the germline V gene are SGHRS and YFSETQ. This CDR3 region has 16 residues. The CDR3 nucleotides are TGCGCCAGCAGCTTGGCAACTACAGGGGGCCAAGGCGAGCAGTACTTC. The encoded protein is CASSLATTGGQGEQYF.

The CDR3 loop is CASSLGTSGRETQYF. The CDR3 coding sequence is TGTGCCAGCAGCCTTGGGACTAGCGGGAGGGAGACCCAGTACTTC. V usage is TRBV7-2 and J usage is TRBJ2-5; the match to TRBD2 covers 15 bases. The CDR3 sequence is 15 residues long. V lost 5 bases, J lost 5 bases, and 3 bases stayed unmatched. CDR1 and CDR2 (germline): SGHTA, FQGNSA.

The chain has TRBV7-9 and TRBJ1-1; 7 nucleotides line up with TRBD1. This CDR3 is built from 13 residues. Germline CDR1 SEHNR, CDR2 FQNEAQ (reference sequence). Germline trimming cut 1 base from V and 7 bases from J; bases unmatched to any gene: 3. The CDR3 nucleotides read TGTGCCAGCAGCTTAGGACAGGGAGGTGAAGCTTTCTTT. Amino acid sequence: CASSLGQGGEAFF.